This TCR beta chain was found in a study of beta chain features in type 1 diabetes. Study-level background: The examined sorted cells totaled 107,917,701 across samples.

This clone appeared a few times. Expressed TCRB transcripts were sequenced after all isolated RNA was converted to cDNA. The data were produced by immunoSEQ multiplex PCR, yet TCRdb's version contains in-frame clones alone and is incomplete. The top ten clones hold roughly 0.04% of a sample with 350,000 to 450,000 clones, over 11% of them seen once. The V end was cut by 0 bases, the J end by 8 bases, with 18 bases between. The CDR3 sequence is 16 residues long. CDR1 is LGHNA and CDR2 is YSLEER in the germline V gene. The sample comprised naive CD4+ T cells from blood. The chain joins TRBV4-3 to TRBJ2-3; the D gene is possibly TRBD1 (6 bases). The sequence was obtained from a man aged 30 to 39 in good health. CDR3 region: CASSQDPQGLLATQYF. CDR3 nucleotides: TGCGCCAGCAGCCAAGACCCACAGGGTCTGTTGGCTACGCAGTATTTT.